The 3 T cell receptor beta chains listed next were all sequenced from one sample in a study of T cells in Graves' hyperthyroidism and ophthalmopathy. There were TCR beta CDR3 regions amplified from RNA transcripts. HTBI primers were the set used in a first-round RT-PCR of the TCR CDR3. MiXCR, applied by TCRdb to the multiplex PCR reads, yields one record per CDR3 protein. Among around 380,000 distinct CDR3 sequences listed, around an eighth were seen once. The sequenced sample was blood. The receptor set was obtained from a man between 25 and 39 years old with Graves' hyperthyroidism that later progressed to Graves' ophthalmopathy.

This clonotype was observed a handful of times. V is TRBV5-4 and J is TRBJ2-5; 8 positions match TRBD2. CDR1 SGHNT and CDR2 YYREEE come from the germline V gene (reference sequence). The CDR3 extends over 15 amino acids. V shed 4 bases, J shed 0 bases, and the junction held 5 bases outside the gene matches. The CDR3 loop is CASSRTSGYQETQYF. The CDR3 DNA reads as TGTGCCAGCAGCCGCACTAGCGGCTACCAAGAGACCCAGTACTTC.

V usage is TRBV11-1 and J usage is TRBJ1-2, with D possibly being TRBD1 (5 bases). CDR1 and CDR2 (germline): SGHAT, FQDESV (reference sequence). The V and J ends lost 3 bases and 2 bases respectively, with 10 bases between them. This CDR3 comprises 14 residues. CDR3 residues: CASSFDGGNYGYTF. In nucleotides, the CDR3 is TGTGCCAGCAGCTTCGATGGGGGGAACTATGGCTACACCTTC.

The CDR3 DNA is TGCAGTGAAGGGGGACGAGCGGTAGATACGCAGTATTTT. Amino acid sequence: CSEGGRAVDTQYF. The rearrangement links TRBV29-1 to TRBJ2-3, with D possibly matching TRBD1 (6 bases). CDR3 length: 13 amino acids. CDR1 SQVTM and CDR2 ANQGSEA come from the germline V gene.